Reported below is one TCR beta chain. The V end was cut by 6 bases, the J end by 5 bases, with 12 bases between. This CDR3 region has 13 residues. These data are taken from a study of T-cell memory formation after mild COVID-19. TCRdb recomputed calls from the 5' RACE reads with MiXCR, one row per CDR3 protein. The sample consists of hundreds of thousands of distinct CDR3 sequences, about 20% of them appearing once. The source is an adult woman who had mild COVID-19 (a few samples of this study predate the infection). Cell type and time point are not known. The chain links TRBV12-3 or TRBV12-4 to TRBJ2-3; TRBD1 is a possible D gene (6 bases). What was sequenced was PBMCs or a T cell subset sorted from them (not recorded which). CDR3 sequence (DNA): TGTGCCAGCAGAGCTACAGGGTTAGATACGCAGTATTTT. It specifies CASRATGLDTQYF.